This TCR beta chain is drawn from a study of cytomegalovirus exposure and HLA in healthy donors. Findings of the study overall: Among donors in an Asian-associated ancestry cluster, a later analysis reportedly found fewer N-insertions than the roughly 610-donor mean. Earlier results showed most TCR beta V segments being productive about 87% or about 30% of the time.

Both 60 Vbeta primers and 13 Jbeta primers went into the PCR. The data were produced by immunoSEQ multiplex PCR, yet TCRdb's version contains in-frame clones alone and is incomplete. The table shows approximately 220,000 clones, with approximately 79% occurring only once. CDR3 length equals 15 residues. With V trimmed by 2 bases and J by 1 base, 3 bases remained unmatched. Germline CDR1 is SGHDT and CDR2 is YYEEEE. Worth noting for this clone: What it recognizes is unknown.

Source material: PBMCs. The clonotype was recovered from a man aged 18-30 years in good health and CMV-seronegative. The V gene is TRBV5-6, the J gene TRBJ2-3, with TRBD1 identical over 8 bases. The CDR3 coding sequence is TGTGCCAGCAGCTTTGCGGGACAGGGCACAGATACGCAGTATTTT. It yields the protein CASSFAGQGTDTQYF.